The clone carrying this T cell receptor beta chain turned up a few times. Its antigen is not identified. V lost 0 bases, J lost 0 bases, and 7 bases lay in between. Germline CDR1 SGHDT, CDR2 YYEEEE. This CDR3 contains 15 residues. This record comes from a study of beta chain features in type 1 diabetes. General study results and limits: All four CD4+ subsets from Type 1 diabetes patients carried moderately but significantly shorter TCRB CDR3s.

The authors reverse transcribed all of the isolated RNA, so sequencing captured expressed TCRB transcripts. The method was immunoSEQ multiplex PCR; TCRdb's version includes in-frame clones alone and lacks a portion of them. The table shows some 350,000 clones, with approximately 15% occurring only once. This clonotype was obtained from a woman younger than 35 with type 1 diabetes. The sequencing input was naive CD4+ T cells from blood. The chain carries TRBV5-6 and TRBJ1-5, with unresolved D. The DNA of the CDR3 is TGTGCCAGCAGCTTGGGGACTTATAGCAATCAGCCCCAGCATTTT. Its protein product is CASSLGTYSNQPQHF.